A single sample is the source of the 30 T cell receptor beta chains below, sequenced in a study of cytomegalovirus exposure and HLA in healthy donors. Primers for the PCR totalled 60 Vbeta and 13 Jbeta. The protocol was immunoSEQ multiplex PCR, while the TCRdb copy is restricted to in-frame clones and leaves out a portion. Of 120,000 to 150,000 clones in the sample, around 75% were seen once. The sample comprised PBMCs. These receptors originate from a woman in her twenties or thirties in good health and CMV-seronegative.

This chain uses TRBV9 with TRBJ1-2; tentatively, D is TRBD1 (6 bases). Per the germline V gene, CDR1 is SGDLS and CDR2 is YYNGEE. The CDR3 is 15 amino acids. Trimming removed 0 bases from V and 4 bases from J, with 13 bases in between. In DNA form, the CDR3 reads TGTGCCAGCAGCGTAGGGGCAGGGGAGAGCTATGGCTACACCTTC. Protein: CASSVGAGESYGYTF. The full variable domain, its missing parts supplied by reference TRBV9 and TRBJ1-2, is DSGVTQTPKHLITATGQRVTLRCSPRSGDLSVYWYQQSLDQGLQFLIQYYNGEERAKGNILERFSAQQFPDLHSELNLSSLELGDSALYFCASSVGAGESYGYTFGSGTRLTVV.

The chain combines TRBV10-3 with TRBJ1-6, with D perhaps TRBD1 (5 bases). The V and J ends lost 2 bases and 0 bases respectively, with 8 bases between them. There are 16 residues in the CDR3. Germline lookup yields CDR1 ENHRY and CDR2 SYGVKD. DNA of the CDR3: TGTGCCATCAGTGAGGGGGGGAGCTCCTATAATTCACCCCTCCACTTT. Protein sequence: CAISEGGSSYNSPLHF.

This clone appeared once. V is TRBV2 and J is TRBJ2-1, with TRBD1 as a possible D gene (6 bases). Looked up from germline, CDR1 is SNHLY and CDR2 is FYNNEI. The CDR3 covers 13 residues. The V and J ends lost 5 bases and 10 bases respectively, with 15 bases between them. CDR3 nucleotides: TGTGCCAGCAGTAGCCAACAGGGTTGCGAGCAGTTCTTC. This translates into CASSSQQGCEQFF.

The genes are TRBV29-1 and TRBJ2-3, with D tentatively TRBD1 (5 bases). V lost 6 bases, J lost 0 bases, and 19 bases lay in between. The CDR3 totals 16 residues. In germline, CDR1 is SQVTM, CDR2 ANQGSEA. DNA of the CDR3: TGCAGCGTCCCTAGGGGCCGGATCACTAGCACAGATACGCAGTATTTT. Translation gives CSVPRGRITSTDTQYF.

The J gene is TRBJ2-5, the V gene TRBV15; 8 bases match TRBD1. Germline V gives CDR1 LNHNV, CDR2 YYDKDF (reference sequence). This CDR3 region has 18 residues. V trimming: 3 bases; J trimming: 4 bases; junction bases outside the gene matches: 16. The CDR3 is CATSRGLHGQGSLETQYF. The CDR3 nucleotides are TGTGCCACCAGCAGGGGATTGCACGGACAGGGATCCTTAGAGACCCAGTACTTC.

The chain links TRBV6-1 to TRBJ1-5; no clear D. V lost 7 bases and J 6 bases, leaving 10 bases between the germline ends. Looked up from germline, CDR1 is MNHNS and CDR2 is SASEGT. The CDR3 has 12 amino acids. This chain's CDR3 is CASTPPGQPQHF. CDR3 DNA sequence: TGTGCCAGCACCCCCCCCGGTCAGCCCCAGCATTTT.

The table lists this clone with a count of one. This chain joins TRBV18 and TRBJ2-7; 8 bases are shared with TRBD2. The germline gives CDR1 KGHSH, CDR2 LQKENI. Trimming cost V 0 bases and J 2 bases; bases outside gene matches: 0. This CDR3 contains 14 residues. The CDR3 DNA follows: TGTGCCAGCTCACCACCTAGCGGGACCTACGAGCAGTACTTC. Translating gives CASSPPSGTYEQYF.

This clone was seen once. This chain connects TRBV5-1 to TRBJ1-4, with 8 bases that match TRBD1. Trimming removed 5 bases from V and 7 bases from J; junction bases left unmatched: 7. The CDR3 loop spans 14 amino acids. Germline values: CDR1 SGHRS, CDR2 YFSETQ. CDR3 amino acids: CASSYDRGIEKLFF. DNA for the CDR3: TGCGCCAGCAGTTACGACAGGGGAATTGAAAAACTGTTTTTT. Supplemented by reference TRBV5-1 and TRBJ1-4, the full variable domain reads KAGVTQTPRYLIKTRGQQVTLSCSPISGHRSVSWYQQTPGQGLQFLFEYFSETQRNKGNFPGRFSGRQFSNSRSEMNVSTLELGDSALYLCASSYDRGIEKLFFGSGTQLSVL.

The CDR3 DNA reads TGTGCCAGCAGCCTGACAGGCCTGAGCAATCAGCCCCAGCATTTT. Translating gives CASSLTGLSNQPQHF. V and J are TRBV6-6 and TRBJ1-5, with D possibly matching TRBD1 (6 bases). CDR3 length: 15 residues. CDR1 and CDR2 (germline): MNHNY, SVGAGI (reference sequence). The germline V and J ends were trimmed by 6 bases and 1 base, with 13 bases remaining between them.

The rearrangement uses TRBV2 and TRBJ1-5; D gene unclear. Germline V lookup: CDR1 SNHLY, CDR2 FYNNEI. This CDR3 has 16 residues. With 2 bases removed from V and 3 bases from J, the gap between germline ends came to 14 bases. CDR3 region: CASSELEGFDNQPQHF. For the CDR3, the DNA is TGTGCCAGCAGTGAACTCGAGGGTTTCGACAATCAGCCCCAGCATTTT.

Many counts were recorded for this clone. This rearrangement joins TRBV5-1 to TRBJ2-7, with D maybe TRBD2 (6 bases). V was pared by 0 bases and J by 7 bases, with 11 bases between. The length of the CDR3 is 13 residues. The germline gives CDR1 SGHRS, CDR2 YFSETQ. The CDR3 sequence: CASSLGPGGEQYF. In DNA form, the CDR3 reads TGCGCCAGCAGCTTGGGACCCGGAGGGGAGCAGTACTTC. Full variable domain (rest looked up from reference TRBV5-1 and TRBJ2-7): KAGVTQTPRYLIKTRGQQVTLSCSPISGHRSVSWYQQTPGQGLQFLFEYFSETQRNKGNFPGRFSGRQFSNSRSEMNVSTLELGDSALYLCASSLGPGGEQYFGPGTRLTVT.

This chain links TRBV19 with TRBJ1-5; D not certain. The germline gives CDR1 LNHDA, CDR2 SQIVND (reference sequence). V shed 6 bases and J shed 0 bases, with 9 bases lying between them. The CDR3 totals 14 residues. CDR3 in amino acids: CASSRSDSNQPQHF. The CDR3 DNA sequence: TGTGCCAGTAGCCGCTCAGATAGCAATCAGCCCCAGCATTTT.

This chain connects TRBV28 to TRBJ2-7; TRBD1 aligns across 8 bases. Germline V gene sequence: CDR1 MDHEN, CDR2 SYDVKM. CDR3 length: 15 amino acids. Trimming cost V 5 bases and J 1 base; bases outside gene matches: 7. The CDR3 loop reads CASSTERQGSYEQYF. The CDR3, as DNA: TGTGCCAGCAGTACGGAGAGACAGGGGTCCTACGAGCAGTACTTC.

This clone was seen only once. The rearrangement joins TRBV27 to TRBJ1-5, with D possibly being TRBD1 (5 bases). This CDR3 is built from 14 residues. Germline V CDR1 and CDR2: MNHEY, SMNVEV (reference sequence). The ends were cut back, 5 bases at V and 3 bases at J, with 11 bases in the middle. The chain's CDR3 is CASSPDRFNQPQHF. The CDR3 DNA sequence: TGTGCCAGCAGTCCAGACAGATTCAATCAGCCCCAGCATTTT.

The chain carries TRBV5-1 and TRBJ2-3; 13 bases align to TRBD2. With V trimmed by 4 bases and J by 0 bases, 11 bases remained unmatched. This CDR3 is 19 amino acids long. From germline, CDR1 is SGHRS and CDR2 YFSETQ. This CDR3 is CASSEPLAGGPASTDTQYF. The CDR3 DNA sequence: TGCGCCAGCAGCGAACCACTAGCGGGGGGGCCGGCTAGCACAGATACGCAGTATTTT.

This clone was detected only a few times. This chain connects TRBV5-1 to TRBJ2-3, with D unresolved. The CDR3 consists of 14 residues. From germline, CDR1 is SGHRS and CDR2 YFSETQ. V gave up 1 base and J gave up 1 base, with 7 bases separating them. The CDR3: CASSLPLGTDTQYF. The DNA of the CDR3 is TGCGCCAGCAGCTTGCCCCTCGGCACAGATACGCAGTATTTT.

The table lists this clone with a few counts. This chain uses TRBV7-2 with TRBJ1-2; possible D gene TRBD1, 5 bases. Trimming stripped 1 base from V and 5 bases from J, with 8 bases between. The CDR3 totals 13 residues. Germline assignment: CDR1 SGHTA and CDR2 FQGNSA. CDR3 nucleotide sequence: TGTGCCAGCAGCTTAGGGGGGGGATATGGCTACACCTTC. It is translated as CASSLGGGYGYTF.

This chain connects TRBV6-1 to TRBJ1-4; 11 bases line up with TRBD1. Germline V gene data show CDR1 as MNHNS and CDR2 as SASEGT. V gave up 6 bases and J gave up 2 bases; unmatched junction bases: 2. The CDR3 is 15 residues long. CDR3 residues: CASRGTGGTNEKLFF. As DNA, the CDR3 is TGTGCCAGCAGGGGGACAGGGGGGACTAATGAAAAACTGTTTTTT.

The chain employs TRBV7-2 and TRBJ1-6, with 7 nucleotides matching TRBD1. The germline CDR1 and CDR2 sequences are SGHTA and FQGNSA. V was clipped by 5 bases and J by 11 bases; unmatched bases: 12. This CDR3 comprises 15 residues. CDR3 nucleotide sequence: TGTGCCAGCAGCCAAACAGGGGTAGGGGGTGCACCCCTCCACTTT. As protein: CASSQTGVGGAPLHF.

V gene TRBV27 combines with J gene TRBJ2-7, with TRBD2 matching 14 bases. Unmatched junction bases numbered 10, after V lost 5 bases and J lost 7 bases. This CDR3 has 16 residues. CDR1 and CDR2 (germline): MNHEY, SMNVEV (reference sequence). Here the CDR3 reads CASSPLGLAGGGEQYF. The CDR3 DNA sequence: TGTGCCAGCAGTCCCCTAGGACTAGCGGGGGGAGGGGAGCAGTACTTC.

The chain has TRBV7-9 and TRBJ2-4, with TRBD1 matching 9 bases. Losses at the gene ends were 1 base for V and 6 bases for J; bases not matched to a gene: 10. CDR1 and CDR2 from the germline V gene are SEHNR and FQNEAQ (reference sequence). This CDR3 comprises 17 residues. As DNA, the CDR3 is TGTGCCAGCAGCTTAGGGTCGGGACAGGGCGAGGGAAACATTCAGTACTTC. It encodes CASSLGSGQGEGNIQYF. Using reference TRBV7-9 and TRBJ2-4 for the parts outside the CDR3, the full variable domain is DTGVSQNPRHKITKRGQNVTFRCDPISEHNRLYWYRQTLGQGPEFLTYFQNEAQLEKSRLLSDRFSAERPKGSFSTLEIQRTEQGDSAMYLCASSLGSGQGEGNIQYFGAGTRLSVL.

About this clone: At one boundary the junction diverges from the germline segment, which might be a read error. The chain has TRBV29-1 and TRBJ1-1; possible D gene TRBD1, 6 bases. The CDR3 extends over 13 amino acids. Germline V gene data show CDR1 as SQVTM and CDR2 as ANQGSEA. CDR3 in amino acids: CSVEGTLNTEAFF. The CDR3 DNA is TGCAGCGTCGAAGGGACACTGAACACTGAAGCTTTCTTT. Together with reference TRBV29-1 and TRBJ1-1, the CDR3 gives the full variable domain: SAVISQKPSRDICQRGTSLTIQCQVDSQVTMMFWYRQQPGQSLTLIATANQGSEATYESGFVIDKFPISRPNLTFSTLTVSNMSPEDSSIYLCSVEGTLNTEAFFGQGTRLTVV.

The chain recombines TRBV7-7 with TRBJ2-7; 7 nucleotides agree with TRBD1. The CDR3 is 14 residues long. Germline assignment: CDR1 SSHAT and CDR2 FNYEAQ (reference sequence). V was pared by 5 bases and J by 2 bases, with 6 bases of the junction left unmatched. The CDR3 loop is CASSPWDRPYEQYF. The DNA of the CDR3 is TGTGCCAGCAGCCCCTGGGACAGACCCTACGAGCAGTACTTC.

The chain uses TRBV18 and TRBJ1-5; 7 bases map to TRBD1. Germline trimming cut 6 bases from V and 7 bases from J; bases unmatched to any gene: 6. The CDR3 spans 13 residues. Germline CDR1 and CDR2: KGHSH and LQKENI. The CDR3 loop is CASSQGVNQPQHF. The CDR3 nucleotides read TGTGCCAGCTCCCAGGGGGTCAACCAGCCCCAGCATTTT.

The table lists this clone with a few counts. The chain has TRBV2 and TRBJ1-2; D remains unclear. The CDR3 covers 13 residues. Trimming removed 3 bases at V and 0 bases at J, with 5 bases between. Looked up from germline, CDR1 is SNHLY and CDR2 is FYNNEI. The DNA of the CDR3 is TGTGCCAGCAGTGAGGCAGCTAACTATGGCTACACCTTC. It is translated as CASSEAANYGYTF.

This clone came up once. The V gene is TRBV7-6, the J gene TRBJ2-2; perhaps TRBD1 as D (6 bases). The CDR3 sequence is 17 residues long. Deletions cut 2 bases from V and 0 bases from J, with 13 bases between. The V gene's germline CDR1 is SGHVS and CDR2 FNYEAQ. CDR3 sequence: CASSLMFRTANTGELFF. The CDR3 nucleotides are TGTGCCAGCAGCTTAATGTTCCGGACAGCGAACACCGGGGAGCTGTTTTTT. The variable domain in full, with the rest retrieved from reference TRBV7-6 and TRBJ2-2, is GAGVSQSPRYKVTKRGQDVALRCDPISGHVSLYWYRQALGQGPEFLTYFNYEAQQDKSGLPNDRFSAERPEGSISTLTIQRTEQRDSAMYRCASSLMFRTANTGELFFGEGSRLTVL.

The chain is built from TRBV4-1 and TRBJ1-4, with D uncertain. The CDR3 is made up of 13 amino acids. V lost 4 bases, J lost 13 bases, and 16 bases lay in between. Germline loops: CDR1 MGHRA, CDR2 YSYEKL. CDR3 amino acids: CASSLRRTSPLFF. CDR3 bases: TGCGCCAGCAGCCTTAGACGGACTTCGCCACTGTTTTTT.

The chain has TRBV19 and TRBJ1-6; D is unresolved. Trimming left V 3 bases short and J 3 bases short, with 15 bases between. Germline V lookup: CDR1 LNHDA, CDR2 SQIVND (reference sequence). This CDR3 has 17 residues. CDR3 in amino acids: CASSMMGSGNYNSPLHF. The CDR3, as DNA: TGTGCCAGTAGTATGATGGGCAGTGGAAACTATAATTCACCCCTCCACTTT.

V and J are TRBV7-2 and TRBJ1-1, with 9 bases aligning to TRBD1. CDR3 size: 14 residues. Per germline, CDR1 SGHTA and CDR2 FQGNSA. Unmatched junction bases numbered 5, after V lost 6 bases and J lost 3 bases. The CDR3 DNA is TGTGCCAGCAGACAGGGGGCAGAGGACACTGAAGCTTTCTTT. This encodes CASRQGAEDTEAFF. Full variable domain (outside the CDR3, taken from reference TRBV7-2 and TRBJ1-1): GAGVSQSPSNKVTEKGKDVELRCDPISGHTALYWYRQSLGQGLEFLIYFQGNSAPDKSGLPSDRFSAERTGGSVSTLTIQRTQQEDSAVYLCASRQGAEDTEAFFGQGTRLTVV.

The J gene is TRBJ2-3, the V gene TRBV9, with 8 bases fitting TRBD2. Trimming removed 3 bases from V and 0 bases from J; junction bases left unmatched: 9. The CDR3 length is 17 residues. Germline V lookup: CDR1 SGDLS, CDR2 YYNGEE. CDR3 bases: TGTGCCAGCAGCGGCCGGGGGGGCGGGGGGAGCACAGATACGCAGTATTTT. This gives the protein CASSGRGGGGSTDTQYF.